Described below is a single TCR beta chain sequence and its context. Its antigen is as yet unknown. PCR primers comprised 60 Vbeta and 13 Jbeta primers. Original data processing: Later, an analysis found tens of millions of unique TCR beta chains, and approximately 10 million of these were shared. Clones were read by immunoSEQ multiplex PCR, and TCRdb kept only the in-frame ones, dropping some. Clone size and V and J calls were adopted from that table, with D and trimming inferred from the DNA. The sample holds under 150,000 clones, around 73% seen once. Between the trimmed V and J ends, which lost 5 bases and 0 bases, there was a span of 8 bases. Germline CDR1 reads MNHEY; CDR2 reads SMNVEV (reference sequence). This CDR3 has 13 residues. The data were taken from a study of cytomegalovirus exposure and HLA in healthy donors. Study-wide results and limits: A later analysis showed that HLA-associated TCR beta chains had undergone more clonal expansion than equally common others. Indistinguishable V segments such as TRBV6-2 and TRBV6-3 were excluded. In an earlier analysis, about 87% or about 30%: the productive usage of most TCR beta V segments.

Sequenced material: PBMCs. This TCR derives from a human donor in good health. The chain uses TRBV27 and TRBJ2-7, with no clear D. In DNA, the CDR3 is TGTGCCAGCAGTCCCCCGTACTCCTACGAGCAGTACTTC. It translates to CASSPPYSYEQYF.